The rows below give T cell receptor beta chains drawn from one sample of a study of T cell responses to AZD1222 COVID-19 vaccine. The method was immunoSEQ multiplex PCR; TCRdb's version includes in-frame clones alone and lacks a portion of them. The sample lists approximately 150,000 clones; around 92% were seen once. Sequenced material: peripheral blood, taken on day 0 of AZD1222 vaccination. The source is an adult in good health. The conserved cysteine and the conserved F or W are not part of the CDR3 here. Each record gives: V gene, J gene, CDR3 protein.

V gene: TRBV3-1/TRBV3-2
J gene: TRBJ1-5
CDR3 protein: ASSQTPTGLYSNQPQH

V gene: TRBV25-1
J gene: TRBJ1-1
CDR3 protein: ASSGTGMNTEAF

V gene: TRBV11-1
J gene: TRBJ2-7
CDR3 protein: ASSSGLFNEQY

V gene: TRBV6-1
J gene: TRBJ1-4
CDR3 protein: ASNPRGAGEKLF

V gene: TRBV9
J gene: TRBJ1-6
CDR3 protein: ASSGNRVENSPLH

V gene: TRBV5-8
J gene: TRBJ1-2
CDR3 protein: ASSYRGTYGYT

V gene: TRBV11-2
J gene: TRBJ1-1
CDR3 protein: ASSLGQGARGNTEAF

V gene: TRBV7-9
J gene: TRBJ1-2
CDR3 protein: ASDPYQGARNGYT

V gene: TRBV19
J gene: TRBJ2-5
CDR3 protein: ASSSGTSGRKTQY

V gene: TRBV19
J gene: TRBJ2-3
CDR3 protein: ASSHFSGGPLRDTQY

V gene: TRBV6-5
J gene: TRBJ1-1
CDR3 protein: ASSYPPGAF

V gene: TRBV9
J gene: TRBJ2-7
CDR3 protein: ASSASSFSTYEQY

V gene: TRBV6-5
J gene: TRBJ2-7
CDR3 protein: ASSYSFERASYEQY

V gene: TRBV27
J gene: TRBJ2-5
CDR3 protein: ASSLSSSRGGPWETQY

V gene: TRBV4-3
J gene: TRBJ1-3
CDR3 protein: ASSQDFTAGNTIY

V gene: TRBV12-3/TRBV12-4
J gene: TRBJ2-5
CDR3 protein: ASSNAGGTQY

V gene: TRBV6-1
J gene: TRBJ1-2
CDR3 protein: ASSEGVGDGYT

V gene: TRBV2
J gene: TRBJ2-6
CDR3 protein: ASSVGSSGANVLT

V gene: TRBV10-3
J gene: TRBJ2-1
CDR3 protein: AISQSRLVISSYNEQF

V gene: TRBV7-9
J gene: TRBJ2-1
CDR3 protein: ASSPRLGRGNEQF

V gene: TRBV6-5
J gene: TRBJ1-2
CDR3 protein: ASTRFGQGNYGYT

V gene: TRBV5-1
J gene: TRBJ1-1
CDR3 protein: ASSPGVMNTEAF